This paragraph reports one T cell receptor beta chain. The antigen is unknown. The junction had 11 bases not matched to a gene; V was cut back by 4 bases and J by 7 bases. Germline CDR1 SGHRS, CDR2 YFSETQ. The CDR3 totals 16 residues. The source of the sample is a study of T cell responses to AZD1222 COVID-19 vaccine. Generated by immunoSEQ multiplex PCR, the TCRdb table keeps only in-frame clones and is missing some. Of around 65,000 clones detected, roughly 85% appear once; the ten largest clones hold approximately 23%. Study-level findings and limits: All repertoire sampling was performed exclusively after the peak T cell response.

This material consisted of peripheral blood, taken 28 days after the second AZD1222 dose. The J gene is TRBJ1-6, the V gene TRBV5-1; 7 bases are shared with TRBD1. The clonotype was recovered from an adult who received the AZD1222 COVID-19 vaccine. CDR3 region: CASSAHSATGNSPLHF. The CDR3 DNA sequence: TGCGCCAGCAGCGCTCACTCGGCGACAGGGAATTCACCCCTCCACTTT. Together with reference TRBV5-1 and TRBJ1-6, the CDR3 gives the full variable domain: KAGVTQTPRYLIKTRGQQVTLSCSPISGHRSVSWYQQTPGQGLQFLFEYFSETQRNKGNFPGRFSGRQFSNSRSEMNVSTLELGDSALYLCASSAHSATGNSPLHFGNGTRLTVT.